This note documents a single TCR beta chain sequence. TCRdb reprocessed the 5' RACE reads with MiXCR, giving one entry per CDR3 protein. The sample comprises 450,000 or so distinct CDR3 sequences, over 12% of which are singletons, and approximately 0.52% rests with the top ten. The data were obtained in a study of identical twins. The ends lost 2 bases at V and 1 base at J; junction bases unmatched: 10. The germline V gene has CDR1 SGHAT and CDR2 FQDESV (reference sequence). This CDR3 is 19 amino acids long. This sample also appeared in a second study, on yellow fever vaccine responses in identical twins.

The sample taken for sequencing was CD4+ T cells sorted from blood. The TCR was taken from a woman younger than 35 in good health. The chain carries TRBV11-1 and TRBJ2-6; 8 bases are a match to TRBD1. CDR3 loop: CASSLSGTGRYSGANVLTF. The CDR3 DNA sequence: TGTGCCAGCAGCTTATCTGGGACAGGCCGATATTCTGGGGCCAACGTCCTGACTTTC.